This T cell receptor (beta chain) was sequenced for a study of shared clonotypes between healthy human individuals. Sequencing was performed with immunoSEQ multiplex PCR; in TCRdb, only in-frame clones are kept and a portion is missing. The sample yields roughly 2 million clones, about 95% seen once. With respect to this clone: As yet, its antigen is unknown.

V lost 0 bases, J lost 7 bases, and 15 bases lay in between. Germline CDR1 is SGHAT and CDR2 is FQNNGV. The CDR3 extends over 16 amino acids. Naive CD8 cells, CD45RO-negative and positively selected for CCR7, excluded terminally differentiated effector memory CD45RA+ cells. General study results and limits: Deeper or shallower sequencing was expected to change how clonotypes are shared among donors.

This clonotype was sampled from a man younger than 30 in good health. The sample was naive CD8+ T cells sorted from blood. J is TRBJ2-2 and V is TRBV11-2; a weak D match, TRBD2 (6 bases). CDR3 in amino acids: CASSLDHGRVGGELFF. CDR3 DNA: TGTGCCAGCAGCTTAGACCACGGGAGAGTGGGCGGGGAGCTGTTTTTT.